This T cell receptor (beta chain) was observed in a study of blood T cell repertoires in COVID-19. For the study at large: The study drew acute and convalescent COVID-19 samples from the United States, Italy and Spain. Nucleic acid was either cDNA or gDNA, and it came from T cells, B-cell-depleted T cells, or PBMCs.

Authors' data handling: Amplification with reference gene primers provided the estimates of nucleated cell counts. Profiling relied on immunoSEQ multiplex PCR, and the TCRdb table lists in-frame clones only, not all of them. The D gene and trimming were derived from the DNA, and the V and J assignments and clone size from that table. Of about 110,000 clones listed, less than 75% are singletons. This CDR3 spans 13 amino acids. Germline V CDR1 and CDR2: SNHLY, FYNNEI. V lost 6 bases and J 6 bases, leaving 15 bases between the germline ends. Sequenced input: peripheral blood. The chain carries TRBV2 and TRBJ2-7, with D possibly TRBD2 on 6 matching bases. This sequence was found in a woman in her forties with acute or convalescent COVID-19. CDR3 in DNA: TGTGCCAGCAGATACGGAGGGTCTGGCGAGCAGTACTTC. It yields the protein CASRYGGSGEQYF.